Described below is a single T cell receptor beta chain sequence and its context. Germline and junction disagree at one end, which may indicate a read error. The data were taken from a study of OX40 agonist ivuxolimab in advanced cancers. Across the whole study: Two patients with cutaneous melanoma and one with hepatocellular carcinoma, three in total, showed partial responses.

Generated by immunoSEQ multiplex PCR, the TCRdb table keeps only in-frame clones and is missing some. Of over 35,000 clones listed, about 89% are singletons. The sample was CD4+ or CD8+ T cells sorted from blood, taken in a trial of the OX40 agonist ivuxolimab. The origin of this receptor is an adult with an advanced solid tumor such as melanoma, head and neck, liver or kidney cancer.

The CDR3 region is CAISEPTGEPQHF. In DNA form, the CDR3 reads TGTGCCATCAGTGAGCCTACGGGGGAACCCCAGCATTTT. The gene calls are TRBV6-5 and TRBJ1-5, with TRBD1 as a possible D gene (5 bases). Germline CDR1 and CDR2: MNHEY and SVGAGI. The CDR3 contains 13 residues.